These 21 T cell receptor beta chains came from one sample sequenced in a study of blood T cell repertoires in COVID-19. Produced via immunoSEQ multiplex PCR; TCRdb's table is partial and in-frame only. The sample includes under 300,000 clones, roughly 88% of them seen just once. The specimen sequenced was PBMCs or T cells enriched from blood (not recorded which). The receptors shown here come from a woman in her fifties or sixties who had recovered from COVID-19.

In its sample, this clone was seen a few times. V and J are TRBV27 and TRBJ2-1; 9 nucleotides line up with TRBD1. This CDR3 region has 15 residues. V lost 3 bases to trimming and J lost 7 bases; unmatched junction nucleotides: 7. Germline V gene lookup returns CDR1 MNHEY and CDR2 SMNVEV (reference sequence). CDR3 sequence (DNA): TGTGCCAGCAGTTTCTCTTGGACAGGGGATAATGAGCAGTTCTTC. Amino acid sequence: CASSFSWTGDNEQFF.

The chain's CDR3 is CAISLTSGREEQYF. CDR3 sequence (DNA): TGTGCCATCAGCCTCACTAGCGGGAGAGAAGAGCAGTACTTC. V gene TRBV10-3 combines with J gene TRBJ2-7; TRBD2 matches at 11 bases. The ends lost 6 bases at V and 7 bases at J; junction bases unmatched: 8. The CDR3 has 14 residues. Germline lookup yields CDR1 ENHRY and CDR2 SYGVKD.

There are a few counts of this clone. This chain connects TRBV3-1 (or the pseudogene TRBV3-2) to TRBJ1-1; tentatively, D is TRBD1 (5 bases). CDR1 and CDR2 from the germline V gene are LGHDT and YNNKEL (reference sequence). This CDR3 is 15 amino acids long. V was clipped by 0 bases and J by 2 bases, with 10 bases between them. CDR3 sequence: CASSQDQGTNTEAFF. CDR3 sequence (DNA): TGTGCCAGCAGCCAAGATCAAGGGACTAACACTGAAGCTTTCTTT.

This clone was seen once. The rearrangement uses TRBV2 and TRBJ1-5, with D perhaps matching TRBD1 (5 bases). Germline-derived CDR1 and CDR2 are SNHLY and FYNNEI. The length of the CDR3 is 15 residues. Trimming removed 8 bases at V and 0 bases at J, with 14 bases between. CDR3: CASGAAWDSNQPQHF. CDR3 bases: TGTGCCAGCGGGGCAGCGTGGGATAGCAATCAGCCCCAGCATTTT.

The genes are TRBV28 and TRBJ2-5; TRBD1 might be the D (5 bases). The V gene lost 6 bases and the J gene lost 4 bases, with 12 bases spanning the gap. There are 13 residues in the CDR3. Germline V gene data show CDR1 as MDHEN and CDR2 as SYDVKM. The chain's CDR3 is CASRTTRGETQYF. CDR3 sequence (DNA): TGTGCCAGCAGGACCACAAGGGGAGAGACCCAGTACTTC.

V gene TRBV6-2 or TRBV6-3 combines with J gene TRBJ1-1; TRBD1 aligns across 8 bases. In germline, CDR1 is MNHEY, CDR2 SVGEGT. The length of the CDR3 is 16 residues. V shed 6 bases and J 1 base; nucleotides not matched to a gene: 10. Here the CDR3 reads CASSPQRTGKNTEAFF. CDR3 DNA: TGTGCCAGCAGCCCCCAACGGACAGGGAAGAACACTGAAGCTTTCTTT.

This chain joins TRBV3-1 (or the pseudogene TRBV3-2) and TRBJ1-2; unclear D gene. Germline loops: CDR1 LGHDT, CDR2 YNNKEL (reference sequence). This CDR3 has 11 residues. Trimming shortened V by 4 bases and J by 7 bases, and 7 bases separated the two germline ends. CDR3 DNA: TGTGCCAGCAGCCTGGTCGGTGGCTACACCTTC. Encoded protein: CASSLVGGYTF.

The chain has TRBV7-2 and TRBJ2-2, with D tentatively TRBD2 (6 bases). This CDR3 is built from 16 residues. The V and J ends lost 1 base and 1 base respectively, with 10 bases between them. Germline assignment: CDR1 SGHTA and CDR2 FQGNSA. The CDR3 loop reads CASSLEWTKNTGELFF. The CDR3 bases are TGTGCCAGCAGCTTAGAGTGGACTAAGAACACCGGGGAGCTGTTTTTT.

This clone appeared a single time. For the CDR3, the DNA is TGTGCCAGCAGCTTGGCTTCGAGCAGGGTGAATCAGCCCCAGCATTTT. It encodes CASSLASSRVNQPQHF. The chain carries TRBV5-8 and TRBJ1-5, with TRBD1 as a possible D gene (5 bases). CDR3 length: 16 amino acids. From germline, CDR1 is SGHTS and CDR2 YDEGEE. The V end was cut by 0 bases, the J end by 4 bases, with 14 bases between. The whole variable domain, filled in from reference TRBV5-8 and TRBJ1-5, reads EAGVTQSPTHLIKTRGQQATLRCSPISGHTSVYWYQQALGLGLQFLLWYDEGEERNRGNFPPRFSGRQFPNYSSELNVNALELEDSALYLCASSLASSRVNQPQHFGDGTRLSIL.

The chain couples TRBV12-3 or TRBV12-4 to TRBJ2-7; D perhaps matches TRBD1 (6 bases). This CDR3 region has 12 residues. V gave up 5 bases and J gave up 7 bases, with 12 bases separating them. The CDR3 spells CASSQGRIEQYF. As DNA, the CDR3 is TGTGCCAGCAGTCAGGGGAGAATTGAGCAGTACTTC.

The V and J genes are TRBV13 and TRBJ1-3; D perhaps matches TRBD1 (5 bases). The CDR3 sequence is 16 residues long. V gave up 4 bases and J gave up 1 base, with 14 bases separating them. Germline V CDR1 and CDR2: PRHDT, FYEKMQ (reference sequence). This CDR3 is CASSYGGGPSGNTIYF. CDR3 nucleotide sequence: TGTGCCAGCAGCTACGGGGGGGGTCCTTCTGGAAACACCATATATTTT.

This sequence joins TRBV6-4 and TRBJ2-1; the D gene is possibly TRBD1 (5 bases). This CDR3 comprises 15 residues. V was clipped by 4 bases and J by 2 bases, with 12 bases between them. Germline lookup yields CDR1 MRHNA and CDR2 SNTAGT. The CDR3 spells CASSVDTRPYNEQFF. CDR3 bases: TGTGCCAGCAGTGTGGACACCCGCCCCTACAATGAGCAGTTCTTC.

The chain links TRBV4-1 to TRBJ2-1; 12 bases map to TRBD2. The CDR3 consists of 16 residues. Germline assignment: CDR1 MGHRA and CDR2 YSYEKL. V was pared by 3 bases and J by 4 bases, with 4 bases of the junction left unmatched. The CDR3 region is CASSHRLAGVYNEQFF. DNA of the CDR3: TGCGCCAGCAGCCACCGACTAGCGGGAGTGTACAATGAGCAGTTCTTC.

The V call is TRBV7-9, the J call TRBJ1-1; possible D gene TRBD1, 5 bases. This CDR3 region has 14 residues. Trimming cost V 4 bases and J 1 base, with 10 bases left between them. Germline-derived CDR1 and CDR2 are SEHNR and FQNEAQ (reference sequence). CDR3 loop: CASSSGHQNTEAFF. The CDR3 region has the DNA TGTGCCAGCAGCTCAGGACACCAGAACACTGAAGCTTTCTTT. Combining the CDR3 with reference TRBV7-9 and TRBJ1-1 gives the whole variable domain DTGVSQNPRHKITKRGQNVTFRCDPISEHNRLYWYRQTLGQGPEFLTYFQNEAQLEKSRLLSDRFSAERPKGSFSTLEIQRTEQGDSAMYLCASSSGHQNTEAFFGQGTRLTVV.

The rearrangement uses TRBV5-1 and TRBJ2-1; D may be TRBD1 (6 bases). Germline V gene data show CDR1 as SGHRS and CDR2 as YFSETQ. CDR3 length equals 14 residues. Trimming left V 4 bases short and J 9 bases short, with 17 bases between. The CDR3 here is CASSPPGVWGEQFF. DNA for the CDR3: TGCGCCAGCAGCCCGCCAGGGGTGTGGGGTGAGCAGTTCTTC.

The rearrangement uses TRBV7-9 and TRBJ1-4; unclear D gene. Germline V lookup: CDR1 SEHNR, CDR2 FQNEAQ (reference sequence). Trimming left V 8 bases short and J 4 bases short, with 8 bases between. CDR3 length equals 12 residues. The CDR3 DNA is TGTGCCAGCCGTCAGGTTAATGAAAAACTGTTTTTT. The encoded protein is CASRQVNEKLFF.

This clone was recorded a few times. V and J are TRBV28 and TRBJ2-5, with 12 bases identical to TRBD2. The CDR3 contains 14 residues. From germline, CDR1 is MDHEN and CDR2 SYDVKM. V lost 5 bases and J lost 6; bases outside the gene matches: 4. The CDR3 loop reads CASSRTSGMQTQYF. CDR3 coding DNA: TGTGCCAGCAGTCGGACTAGCGGGATGCAGACCCAGTACTTC.

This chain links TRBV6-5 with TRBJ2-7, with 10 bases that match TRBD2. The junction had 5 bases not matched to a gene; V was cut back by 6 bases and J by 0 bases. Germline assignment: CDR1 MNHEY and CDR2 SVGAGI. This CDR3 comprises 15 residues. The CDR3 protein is CASSGLADPSYEQYF. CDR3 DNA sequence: TGTGCCAGCAGCGGACTAGCGGATCCCTCCTACGAGCAGTACTTC.

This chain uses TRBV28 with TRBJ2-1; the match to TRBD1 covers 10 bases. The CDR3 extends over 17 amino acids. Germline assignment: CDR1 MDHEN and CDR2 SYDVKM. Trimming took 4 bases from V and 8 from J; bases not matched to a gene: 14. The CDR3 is CASSSQTGGEVRHEQFF. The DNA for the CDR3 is TGTGCCAGCAGTTCCCAGACAGGGGGCGAAGTTCGGCATGAGCAGTTCTTC.

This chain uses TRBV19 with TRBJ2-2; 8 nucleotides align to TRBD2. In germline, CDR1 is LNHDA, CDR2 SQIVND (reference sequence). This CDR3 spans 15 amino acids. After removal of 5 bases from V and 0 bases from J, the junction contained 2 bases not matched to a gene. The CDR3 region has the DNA TGTGCCAGTAGTGTTAGCGGGGCGAACACCGGGGAGCTGTTTTTT. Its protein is CASSVSGANTGELFF.

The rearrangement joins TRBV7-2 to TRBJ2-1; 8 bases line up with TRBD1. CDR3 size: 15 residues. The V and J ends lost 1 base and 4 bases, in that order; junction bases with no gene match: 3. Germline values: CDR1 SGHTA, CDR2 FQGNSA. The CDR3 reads CASSLGRGPYNEQFF. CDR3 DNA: TGTGCCAGCAGCTTAGGCAGGGGGCCATACAATGAGCAGTTCTTC.